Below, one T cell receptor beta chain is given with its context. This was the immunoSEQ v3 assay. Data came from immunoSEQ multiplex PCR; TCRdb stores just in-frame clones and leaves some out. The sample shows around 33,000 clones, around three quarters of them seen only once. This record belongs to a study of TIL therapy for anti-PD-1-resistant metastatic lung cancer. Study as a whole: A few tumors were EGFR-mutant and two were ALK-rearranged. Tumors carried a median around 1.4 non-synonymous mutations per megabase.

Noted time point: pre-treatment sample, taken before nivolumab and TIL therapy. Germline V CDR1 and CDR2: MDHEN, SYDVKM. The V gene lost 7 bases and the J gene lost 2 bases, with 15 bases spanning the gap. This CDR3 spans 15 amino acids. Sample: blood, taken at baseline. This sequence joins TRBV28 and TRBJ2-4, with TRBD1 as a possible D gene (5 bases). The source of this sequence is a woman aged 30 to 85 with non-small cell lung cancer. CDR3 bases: TGTGCCAGCACCCCGTCCCAGGGAACCAAAAACATTCAGTACTTC. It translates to CASTPSQGTKNIQYF.